This TCR beta chain was identified in a study of identical twins. This clonotype was observed a few times. Its antigen remains unidentified. TCRdb itself ran the 5' RACE reads through MiXCR, one entry per CDR3 protein. Among roughly 200,000 distinct CDR3 sequences, about 15% were seen once, and the ten largest hold 35% to 45%. Study results and caveats: Invariant MAIT and iNKT cells are populations that could partly confound zero-insertion analyses.

Per germline, CDR1 MNHEY and CDR2 SVGAGI. The CDR3 spans 15 residues. V was cut by 4 bases and J by 1 base, with 11 bases left in between. This sample was shared with a second study, whose subject was T cells expressing NK-cell markers. That study reports: The sequencing cohort of eight donors included seven HCMV-seropositive individuals and one seronegative individual.

Sequencing was performed on CD8+ T cells sorted from blood. The chain joins TRBV6-5 to TRBJ1-3, with TRBD1 as a possible D gene (6 bases). This TCR came from a young woman in good health. The CDR3 region has the DNA TGTGCCAGCAGTTCAGACAGGCCTTCTGGAAACACCATATATTTT. It is translated as CASSSDRPSGNTIYF.